Sequencing of this T cell receptor beta chain was carried out in a study of monozygotic twins with inflammatory bowel disease. Points from the study as a whole: With inverse Simpson as the measure, TCRbeta diversity was lower in IBD patients than in healthy co-twins. Patient-specific immunosuppressive treatments may have made repertoires more variable.

In the case of this clonotype: Its target is not known.

CDR1 and CDR2 (germline): SQVTM, ANQGSEA. The CDR3 runs 11 residues. Each CDR3 protein gets one entry in TCRdb, which reprocessed the 5' RACE reads and gives no DNA. The data show more than 350,000 distinct CDR3 sequences, and the top ten clones hold roughly 2.2%. Sequencing input: blood. The chain recombines TRBV29-1 with TRBJ1-1; the D gene TCRdb calls, TRBD1, cannot be checked with no DNA. The TCR was taken from a human donor with ulcerative colitis or Crohn's disease, or a healthy co-twin of an affected twin (not recorded which). This CDR3 is CSVATGSEAFF.